These 4 T cell receptor beta chains were sequenced from one sample in a study of breast tumors, draining lymph nodes, adjacent tissues. Breast cancer patients provided tissue from their axillary draining lymph nodes. TCRdb analysed the multiplex PCR reads with MiXCR anew, one entry per CDR3 protein. This sample has around 300,000 distinct CDR3 sequences, with roughly 31% found just once. The specimen was axillary lymph node tissue. These receptors all stem from a female donor with breast cancer. Some clones in this sample may be carry-over from other donors' samples.

For this clonotype: A clone one base away is much larger, so this may be a read error. The chain couples TRBV12-3 or TRBV12-4 to TRBJ1-5; 7 nucleotides align to TRBD1. This CDR3 contains 14 residues. The CDR3 region is CASSPRGSNRPQHF. CDR3 bases: TGTGCCAGCAGCCCCAGGGGGAGCAATCGGCCCCAGCATTTT.

Details on this clonotype: One base away lies a much larger clone, so this may be a sequencing read error. V gene TRBV12-3 or TRBV12-4 combines with J gene TRBJ2-2, with D possibly being TRBD1 or TRBD2 (7 bases each). The germline V and J ends were trimmed by 6 bases and 9 bases, with 20 bases remaining between them. This CDR3 is 15 amino acids long. CDR3 region: CASRPSTGRARELFF. The CDR3, as DNA: TGTGCCAGCAGGCCTTCGACAGGGAGGGCCAGGGAGCTGTTTTTT.

This clonotype has ten or more counts. The gene calls are TRBV9 and TRBJ1-2; a weak D match, TRBD1 (5 bases). CDR3 length equals 15 residues. Trimming stripped 0 bases from V and 12 bases from J, with 21 bases between. Per germline, CDR1 SGDLS and CDR2 YYNGEE. The CDR3 DNA sequence: TGTGCCAGCAGCGTAGGTACGGGACGAACTACCTCTCACACCTTC. Translated, it gives CASSVGTGRTTSHTF. Filled out from reference TRBV9 and TRBJ1-2, the complete variable domain reads DSGVTQTPKHLITATGQRVTLRCSPRSGDLSVYWYQQSLDQGLQFLIQYYNGEERAKGNILERFSAQQFPDLHSELNLSSLELGDSALYFCASSVGTGRTTSHTFGSGTRLTVV.

Note on this clonotype: A much larger clone differs by one base, so this may be a read error. The V call is TRBV19, the J call TRBJ2-1, with 9 bases identical to TRBD2. The germline V gene has CDR1 LNHDA and CDR2 SQIVND (reference sequence). This CDR3 region has 16 residues. The CDR3 region has the DNA TGTGCCAGTAGTACAGTTAGCGGGAGTGCGAACAATGAGCAGCTCTTC. Its translation is CASSTVSGSANNEQLF.